This passage covers 18 T cell receptor beta chains from one sample sequenced in a study of shared clonotypes between healthy human individuals. The table came from immunoSEQ multiplex PCR; TCRdb's copy has only in-frame clones and leaves some out. The sample holds around 1.1 million clones, 60% to 85% seen once. Sequenced input: memory CD4+ T cells from PBMCs. The subset here: CD45RA-negative fraction. These receptors were collected from a man younger than 35 in good health. Some clones in this sample may be carry-over from other donors' samples.

The chain employs TRBV5-8 and TRBJ2-5, with no clear D. The J call may be wrong; the DNA end is better matched by TRBJ2-7. Looked up from germline, CDR1 is SGHTS and CDR2 is YDEGEE. The CDR3 contains 13 residues. The CDR3 nucleotides are TGTGCCAGCAGCTTCGGGCGGACCTACGAGCAGTACTTC. Residues: CASSFGRTYEQYF.

The chain links TRBV5-1 to TRBJ2-7; no clear D gene. This CDR3 spans 16 amino acids. The germline CDR1 and CDR2 sequences are SGHRS and YFSETQ. Trimming stripped 0 bases from V and 2 bases from J, with 15 bases between. CDR3 sequence reads: CASSLDSQTIPYEQYF. The CDR3 DNA sequence: TGCGCCAGCAGCTTGGATAGTCAGACAATCCCCTACGAGCAGTACTTC.

The gene calls are TRBV2 and TRBJ1-1, with unresolved D. The CDR3 is 16 amino acids. In germline, CDR1 is SNHLY, CDR2 FYNNEI. V was pared by 10 bases and J by 1 base, with 22 bases between. CDR3 region: CATKTPLKGKNTEAFF. DNA of the CDR3: TGTGCCACCAAGACTCCATTAAAGGGCAAGAACACTGAAGCTTTCTTT.

The chain carries TRBV4-3 and TRBJ1-1, with TRBD1 matching over 9 bases. The CDR3 covers 14 residues. V was pared by 2 bases and J by 4 bases, with 2 bases of the junction left unmatched. Germline lookup yields CDR1 LGHNA and CDR2 YSLEER. The CDR3 reads CASSQTGGITEAFF. The CDR3 DNA is TGCGCCAGCAGCCAAACAGGGGGCATCACTGAAGCTTTCTTT.

The genes are TRBV2 and TRBJ1-1; 7 bases are shared with TRBD1. The CDR3 has 15 amino acids. V trimming: 0 bases; J trimming: 13 bases; junction bases outside the gene matches: 14. Germline loops: CDR1 SNHLY, CDR2 FYNNEI. CDR3 coding DNA: TGTGCCAGCAGTGAAGCGCGGACGGACAGGAAAGGTGGTTTCTTT. It is translated as CASSEARTDRKGGFF.

V usage is TRBV4-3 and J usage is TRBJ2-1; D gene unclear. CDR1 and CDR2 from the germline V gene are LGHNA and YSLEER. This CDR3 comprises 13 residues. V was cut by 0 bases and J by 13 bases, with 13 bases left in between. The CDR3 spells CASSQDMGIVQFF. CDR3 nucleotide sequence: TGCGCCAGCAGCCAAGATATGGGTATAGTTCAGTTCTTC.

This clone appeared a single time. V is TRBV2 and J is TRBJ2-3, with 7 bases identical to TRBD1. Looked up from germline, CDR1 is SNHLY and CDR2 is FYNNEI. With 10 bases clipped from V and 5 bases from J, the junction kept 9 bases outside the gene matches. The CDR3 runs to 13 residues. In DNA, the CDR3 is TGTGCCACAGGGACAGCAAACGTAGATACGCAGTATTTT. Translation gives CATGTANVDTQYF.

This clone was seen once. The same CDR3 also results from other DNA sequences found in this sample. The chain couples TRBV5-1 to TRBJ2-5; D assignment may be TRBD1 or TRBD2 (6 bases each). The CDR3 has 12 residues. V gave up 4 bases and J gave up 5 bases, with 9 bases separating them. Germline V gene data show CDR1 as SGHRS and CDR2 as YFSETQ. CDR3 nucleotide sequence: TGCGCCAGCAGCAGGGGGAGGGAGACCCAGTACTTC. Translated: CASSRGRETQYF. Drawing the rest from reference TRBV5-1 and TRBJ2-5, the complete variable domain is KAGVTQTPRYLIKTRGQQVTLSCSPISGHRSVSWYQQTPGQGLQFLFEYFSETQRNKGNFPGRFSGRQFSNSRSEMNVSTLELGDSALYLCASSRGRETQYFGPGTRLLVL.

In this sample, this clone turned up a few times. The chain is built from TRBV7-2 and TRBJ2-3; 10 bases align to TRBD1. The J segment lost 3 bases and the V segment lost 5 bases, leaving 11 bases of the junction unmatched. Germline V gene data show CDR1 as SGHTA and CDR2 as FQGNSA. The length of the CDR3 is 17 residues. The CDR3 reads CASSTRGGTGVTDTQYF. The CDR3 DNA reads as TGTGCCAGCAGCACAAGAGGGGGGACAGGGGTGACAGATACGCAGTATTTT. The variable domain in full, with the rest retrieved from reference TRBV7-2 and TRBJ2-3, is GAGVSQSPSNKVTEKGKDVELRCDPISGHTALYWYRQSLGQGLEFLIYFQGNSAPDKSGLPSDRFSAERTGGSVSTLTIQRTQQEDSAVYLCASSTRGGTGVTDTQYFGPGTRLTVL.

The chain employs TRBV27 and TRBJ2-7; a possible D gene is TRBD2 (5 bases). CDR1 is MNHEY and CDR2 is SMNVEV in the germline V gene (reference sequence). This CDR3 has 13 amino acids. The V gene lost 8 bases and the J gene lost 2 bases, with 13 bases spanning the gap. The CDR3 bases are TGTGCCAGCGCCCCGAGGGATACCTACGAGCAGTACTTC. It is translated as CASAPRDTYEQYF.

This chain joins TRBV5-1 and TRBJ2-2; 12 nucleotides align to TRBD2. Germline V lookup: CDR1 SGHRS, CDR2 YFSETQ. This CDR3 is 16 amino acids long. The junction had 8 bases not matched to a gene; V was cut back by 7 bases and J by 4 bases. Written as DNA, the CDR3 is TGCGCCAGCGGCCCTCTAGCGGGAGGGGGCACCGGGGAGCTGTTTTTT. Translation gives CASGPLAGGGTGELFF.

The table lists this clone with a few counts. J is TRBJ2-7 and V is TRBV28; 11 bases align to TRBD1. V gave up 2 bases and J gave up 6 bases; unmatched junction bases: 9. The CDR3 sequence is 16 residues long. The germline CDR1 and CDR2 sequences are MDHEN and SYDVKM. Here the CDR3 reads CASSLGTGGSLGEQYF. CDR3 DNA: TGTGCCAGCAGTTTAGGGACAGGGGGATCACTAGGCGAGCAGTACTTC. Full variable domain (outside the CDR3, taken from reference TRBV28 and TRBJ2-7): DVKVTQSSRYLVKRTGEKVFLECVQDMDHENMFWYRQDPGLGLRLIYFSYDVKMKEKGDIPEGYSVSREKKERFSLILESASTNQTSMYLCASSLGTGGSLGEQYFGPGTRLTVT.

The chain has TRBV7-9 and TRBJ2-3; the D gene is possibly TRBD1 (6 bases). Germline lookup yields CDR1 SEHNR and CDR2 FQNEAQ (reference sequence). The CDR3 has 19 residues. V was shortened by 3 bases and J by 4 bases, with 26 bases between the two germline ends. The CDR3, as DNA: TGTGCCAGCAGCTTCCCTCAGGGGAACCCCCTGATGTCCCCAGATACGCAGTATTTT. It encodes CASSFPQGNPLMSPDTQYF.

This clone has just one count. The chain recombines TRBV25-1 with TRBJ2-2; D possibly corresponds to TRBD1 (5 bases). The V end was cut by 4 bases, the J end by 0 bases, with 9 bases between. The germline V gene has CDR1 MGHDK and CDR2 SYGVNS. The CDR3 has 15 amino acids. CDR3 DNA: TGTGCCAGCAGTGGGGGCGGAGCGAACACCGGGGAGCTGTTTTTT. It is translated as CASSGGGANTGELFF. The whole variable domain, remainder taken from reference TRBV25-1 and TRBJ2-2, is EADIYQTPRYLVIGTGKKITLECSQTMGHDKMYWYQQDPGMELHLIHYSYGVNSTEKGDLSSESTVSRIRTEHFPLTLESARPSHTSQYLCASSGGGANTGELFFGEGSRLTVL.

The chain employs TRBV6-1 and TRBJ2-2, with D uncertain. This CDR3 spans 14 amino acids. V was shortened by 6 bases and J by 7 bases, with 15 bases between the two germline ends. From germline, CDR1 is MNHNS and CDR2 SASEGT. CDR3 coding DNA: TGTGCCAGCAGCCGAAAAGGTGGTATCGGGGAGCTGTTTTTT. Protein sequence: CASSRKGGIGELFF.

The CDR3 loop is CASSETGTSPTTGELFF. DNA for the CDR3: TGCGCCAGCAGCGAAACCGGGACTAGCCCCACCACCGGGGAGCTGTTTTTT. The chain uses TRBV5-1 and TRBJ2-2; the match to TRBD2 covers 9 bases. The CDR3 spans 17 residues. With V trimmed by 4 bases and J by 4 bases, 11 bases remained unmatched. Germline values: CDR1 SGHRS, CDR2 YFSETQ.

The CDR3 protein is CASSLAAGNTGELFF. DNA of the CDR3: TGTGCCAGCAGCTTAGCTGCAGGGAACACCGGGGAGCTGTTTTTT. V is TRBV7-6 and J is TRBJ2-2; no firm D call. The ends were cut back, 0 bases at V and 1 base at J, with 6 bases in the middle. Germline CDR1 is SGHVS and CDR2 is FNYEAQ. The CDR3 has 15 amino acids.

This clone was picked up a small number of times. The chain has TRBV2 and TRBJ2-7; the match to TRBD2 covers 11 bases. The V gene's germline CDR1 is SNHLY and CDR2 FYNNEI. V dropped 3 bases and J dropped 6; count of bases not matched to a gene: 10. The CDR3 extends over 16 amino acids. The chain's CDR3 is CASSEMLAGGLGEQYF. DNA of the CDR3: TGTGCCAGCAGTGAGATGTTAGCGGGAGGGCTGGGCGAGCAGTACTTC.